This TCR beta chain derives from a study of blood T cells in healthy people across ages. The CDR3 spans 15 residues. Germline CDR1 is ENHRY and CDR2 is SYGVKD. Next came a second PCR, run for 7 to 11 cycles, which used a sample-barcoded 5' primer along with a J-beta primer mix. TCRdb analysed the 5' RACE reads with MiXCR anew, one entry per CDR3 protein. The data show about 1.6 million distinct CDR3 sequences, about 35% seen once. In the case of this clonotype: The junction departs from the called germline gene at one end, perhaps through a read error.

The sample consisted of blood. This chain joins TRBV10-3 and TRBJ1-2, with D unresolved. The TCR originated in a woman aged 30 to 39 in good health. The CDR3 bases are TGTGCCATCAGTGAGCACCTAATAGCTAACTATGGCCACACCTTC. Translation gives CAISEHLIANYGHTF.